These T cell receptor beta chains were read from a single sample in a study of vaccination effects on CD4 cells after COVID-19. Measured with immunoSEQ multiplex PCR; TCRdb has only the in-frame clones, and not every one. The sample includes about 20,000 clones, around 80% seen only once; the top ten take just under 20%. These TCRs' antigens remain unknown. Specimen: CD4+ T cells from PBMCs cultured with HCoV-NL63 spike peptides, collected before COVID-19 vaccination. These receptors all come from a human donor who received a COVID-19 vaccine. Each CDR3 is given with its conserved first and last residue. A D gene is named only where the DNA matches it firmly. Only some rows state a clone size, as once, few, many or a class for expanded clones.

CDR3aa,CDR3nt,j_gene,len,d_gene,abundance,v_gene
CASSYRPYEQYF,TGTGCCAGCAGCTACAGACCCTACGAGCAGTACTTC,TRBJ2-7,12,NA,NA,TRBV12-3/TRBV12-4
CASSLGLARSSYNEQFF,TGCGCCAGCAGCTTAGGACTAGCCCGCAGCTCCTACAATGAGCAGTTCTTC,TRBJ2-1,17,TRBD2,NA,TRBV4-1
CASSFSGRSSYNEQFF,TGTGCCAGCAGCTTTAGCGGGCGCAGCTCCTACAATGAGCAGTTCTTC,TRBJ2-1,16,TRBD2,once,TRBV2
CASSPGQPPYEQYF,TGTGCCAGCAGCCCGGGACAGCCACCCTACGAGCAGTACTTC,TRBJ2-7,14,TRBD1,few,TRBV28
CASAISTGVTEAFF,TGTGCCAGCGCTATCTCGACAGGGGTGACTGAAGCTTTCTTT,TRBJ1-1,14,TRBD1,NA,TRBV6-5
CASSTRQGGTEAFF,TGTGCCAGCAGCACCAGACAGGGAGGCACTGAAGCTTTCTTT,TRBJ1-1,14,TRBD1,NA,TRBV5-5
CASSSTISRATATLSYEQYF,TGCGCCAGCAGCTCTACCATTAGCAGGGCGACGGCCACCCTCTCCTACGAGCAGTACTTC,TRBJ2-7,20,NA,NA,TRBV5-1
CASSPVTDPGQFSGNTIYF,TGTGCCAGCTCACCCGTAACTGACCCAGGACAGTTCTCTGGAAACACCATATATTTT,TRBJ1-3,19,NA,few,TRBV18
CASSDRTGSGNTIYF,TGTGCCAGCAGTGACCGGACAGGCTCTGGAAACACCATATATTTT,TRBJ1-3,15,TRBD1,NA,TRBV6-1
CASSFVGAKGGNTIYF,TGCGCCAGCAGCTTCGTGGGGGCCAAAGGAGGAAACACCATATATTTT,TRBJ1-3,16,NA,NA,TRBV4-1
CASSQDRGRAQHF,TGCGCCAGCAGCCAAGATAGGGGTAGGGCCCAGCATTTT,TRBJ1-5,13,NA,NA,TRBV4-3
CASSIRGMNTEAFF,TGTGCCAGTAGTATACGGGGGATGAACACTGAAGCTTTCTTT,TRBJ1-1,14,NA,NA,TRBV19
CASSPQGTGNTIYF,TGTGCCAGCTCACCACAGGGGACTGGAAACACCATATATTTT,TRBJ1-3,14,NA,once,TRBV18
CASSPRTHYEQYF,TGCGCCAGCAGCCCCCGGACTCACTACGAGCAGTACTTC,TRBJ2-7,13,NA,NA,TRBV5-1
CASSQLRELFF,TGTGCCAGCAGCCAACTCCGGGAGCTGTTTTTT,TRBJ2-2,11,NA,few,TRBV3-1/TRBV3-2
CASSERGEVEAQYF,TGTGCCAGCAGCGAGAGGGGGGAAGTAGAGGCCCAGTACTTC,TRBJ2-5,14,NA,NA,TRBV9
CASSIPGGEQFF,TGTGCCAGCAGCATACCGGGGGGGGAGCAGTTCTTC,TRBJ2-1,12,TRBD2,NA,TRBV7-2
CASSQRGLDGYTF,TGTGCCAGCAGCCAAAGGGGGCTAGATGGCTACACCTTC,TRBJ1-2,13,TRBD1,few,TRBV14
CASSSRTGLTYEQYF,TGTGCCAGCAGCTCAAGGACAGGGTTAACCTACGAGCAGTACTTC,TRBJ2-7,15,TRBD1,once,TRBV7-2
CASSLSAGAHNEQFF,TGTGCCAGCAGCTTATCGGCGGGAGCTCACAATGAGCAGTTCTTC,TRBJ2-1,15,TRBD2,few,TRBV5-4
CASSRQGRGDSPLHF,TGCGCCAGCAGCCGACAGGGAAGGGGAGATTCACCCCTCCACTTT,TRBJ1-6,15,TRBD1,NA,TRBV4-3
CASTQPTNTGELFF,TGTGCCAGCACTCAGCCGACCAACACCGGGGAGCTGTTTTTT,TRBJ2-2,14,NA,few,TRBV28
CASSALAGLEDTQYF,TGTGCCAGCAGCGCCCTAGCGGGGCTTGAAGATACGCAGTATTTT,TRBJ2-3,15,TRBD2,NA,TRBV3-1/TRBV3-2
CASSSGEGYYGYTF,TGTGCCAGTAGTTCTGGGGAGGGTTACTATGGCTACACCTTC,TRBJ1-2,14,NA,few,TRBV19
CASSSQRDTQYF,TGTGCCAGCAGCTCCCAGAGGGATACGCAGTATTTT,TRBJ2-3,12,NA,NA,TRBV11-2
CASTTWGNPEAFF,TGTGCCAGCACCACTTGGGGTAACCCTGAAGCTTTCTTT,TRBJ1-1,13,NA,NA,TRBV12-3/TRBV12-4
CSASLAGVNTEAFF,TGCAGTGCTAGTTTGGCAGGAGTGAACACTGAAGCTTTCTTT,TRBJ1-1,14,NA,NA,TRBV20-1
CASSPWLAGGPDTQYF,TGTGCCAGCAGCCCTTGGCTAGCGGGGGGTCCAGATACGCAGTATTTT,TRBJ2-3,16,TRBD2,medium-sized,TRBV13
CASAGTENNEQFF,TGTGCCAGCGCAGGTACAGAAAACAATGAGCAGTTCTTC,TRBJ2-1,13,NA,NA,TRBV7-9
CASSRDSSYEQYF,TGTGCCAGCAGTCGGGACAGCAGCTACGAGCAGTACTTC,TRBJ2-7,13,TRBD1,NA,TRBV12-3/TRBV12-4
CASSGGTSGSRFKNEQFF,TGTGCCAGCAGTGGCGGGACTAGCGGGAGTAGGTTTAAAAATGAGCAGTTCTTC,TRBJ2-1,18,TRBD2,NA,TRBV6-1
CASSDRTSGGAGTQYF,TGTGCCAGCAGTGACCGGACTAGCGGGGGGGCGGGTACGCAGTATTTT,TRBJ2-3,16,TRBD2,NA,TRBV2
CAWGQGIGETQYF,TGTGCCTGGGGCCAGGGGATAGGGGAGACCCAGTACTTC,TRBJ2-5,13,NA,NA,TRBV30
CAISEPRQGGTIYF,TGTGCCATCAGTGAGCCCAGACAGGGTGGCACCATATATTTT,TRBJ1-3,14,TRBD1,NA,TRBV10-3
CASSQGQGKTYGYTF,TGTGCCAGCAGCCAGGGACAGGGGAAAACCTATGGCTACACCTTC,TRBJ1-2,15,TRBD1,once,TRBV3-1/TRBV3-2
CAWSGQLNTEAFF,TGTGCCTGGAGTGGTCAGCTGAACACTGAAGCTTTCTTT,TRBJ1-1,13,NA,NA,TRBV30
CASNPYQPGANVLTF,TGTGCCAGCAACCCCTATCAGCCCGGGGCCAACGTCCTGACTTTC,TRBJ2-6,15,NA,NA,TRBV6-5
CASSQAGFDSPLHF,TGTGCCAGCAGCCAAGCAGGATTTGATTCACCCCTCCACTTT,TRBJ1-6,14,NA,NA,TRBV3-1/TRBV3-2
CASSQDSRGAYEQYF,TGCGCCAGCAGCCAAGATTCCCGGGGTGCCTACGAGCAGTACTTC,TRBJ2-7,15,NA,few,TRBV4-1
CASSFHTGTTSGSSYEQYF,TGTGCCAGCAGCTTCCACACGGGGACGACTAGCGGGAGCTCCTACGAGCAGTACTTC,TRBJ2-7,19,TRBD2,NA,TRBV7-2
CASTVDRHSYEQYF,TGTGCCAGCACGGTAGACAGGCACTCCTACGAGCAGTACTTC,TRBJ2-7,14,NA,NA,TRBV11-1
CAWGLAGGMGDTQYF,TGTGCCTGGGGACTAGCGGGAGGAATGGGCGATACGCAGTATTTT,TRBJ2-3,15,TRBD2,NA,TRBV30
CASSLARRTYEQYF,TGTGCCAGCAGCTTAGCTCGGAGAACCTACGAGCAGTACTTC,TRBJ2-7,14,NA,few,TRBV7-2
CASSSGQGARNQPQHF,TGTGCCAGCAGCTCCGGACAGGGGGCGAGGAATCAGCCCCAGCATTTT,TRBJ1-5,16,TRBD1,NA,TRBV28
CASSIGRLAGAPYEQYF,TGTGCCAGCAGCATCGGGAGGCTAGCGGGAGCACCCTACGAGCAGTACTTC,TRBJ2-7,17,NA,NA,TRBV21-1
CASSLVVSTTGELFF,TGCGCCAGCAGCTTGGTTGTCTCAACCACCGGGGAGCTGTTTTTT,TRBJ2-2,15,NA,few,TRBV5-1
CASSLVPTGNTEAFF,TGTGCCAGCAGCTTAGTCCCCACGGGGAACACTGAAGCTTTCTTT,TRBJ1-1,15,NA,once,TRBV7-2
CASSLGLAGATDTQYF,TGTGCCAGCAGCTTAGGACTAGCGGGAGCCACAGATACGCAGTATTTT,TRBJ2-3,16,TRBD2,NA,TRBV11-2
CASSSSYGYTF,TGTGCCAGCAGTTCTAGCTATGGCTACACCTTC,TRBJ1-2,11,NA,NA,TRBV12-3/TRBV12-4
CASSSGQGEQKLFF,TGTGCCAGCAGCTCGGGACAGGGGGAGCAAAAACTGTTTTTT,TRBJ1-4,14,TRBD1,NA,TRBV7-2
CASSSPTGVAYEQYF,TGTGCCAGCAGCTCTCCCACGGGAGTGGCCTACGAGCAGTACTTC,TRBJ2-7,15,NA,NA,TRBV28
CASSETFGASGANVLTF,TGTGCCAGCAGTGAAACGTTTGGGGCCTCTGGGGCCAACGTCCTGACTTTC,TRBJ2-6,17,NA,NA,TRBV6-1
CASSLVLAGGVQFF,TGTGCCAGCAGCTTAGTACTAGCGGGAGGCGTTCAGTTCTTC,TRBJ2-1,14,TRBD2,NA,TRBV7-9
CASSQAYVQLRNTEAFF,TGTGCCAGCAGCCAAGCCTATGTGCAGTTGCGTAACACTGAAGCTTTCTTT,TRBJ1-1,17,NA,NA,TRBV14
CAWSVQGTYEQYF,TGTGCCTGGAGTGTACAGGGGACCTACGAGCAGTACTTC,TRBJ2-7,13,TRBD1,once,TRBV30
CASSAAGRGSTDTQYF,TGTGCCAGCAGCGCCGCTGGGCGGGGGAGCACAGATACGCAGTATTTT,TRBJ2-3,16,TRBD2,NA,TRBV9
CAWATGGVGEQYF,TGTGCCTGGGCCACGGGGGGGGTGGGCGAGCAGTACTTC,TRBJ2-7,13,TRBD2,NA,TRBV30